A selection of T cell receptor beta chains follows, all from one sample in a study of neurological immune-mediated disorders. TCRdb redid the calling of the 5' RACE reads with MiXCR, one entry per CDR3 protein. Here the sample spans about 50,000 distinct CDR3 sequences, roughly 8.8% being singletons. Sequencing was performed on PBMCs. These TCRs come from a woman between 40 and 50 years old in good health. CDR3s include the opening cysteine and the closing phenylalanine or tryptophan. The D gene is left open where the match is weak. Part of the rows lack a size; the others show once, few, many or a class for expanded clones.

J,V,size,D,DNA,CDR3
TRBJ2-1,TRBV10-3,many,TRBD2,TGTGCCATCAGTGAAGGTGGAAGAGCGGGAGGGCGGATCAATGAGCAGTTCTTC,CAISEGGRAGGRINEQFF
TRBJ2-2,TRBV3-1,many,.,TGTGCCAGCAGCCAAGCGGGCGCGATGTTTTTT,CASSQAGAMFF
TRBJ2-3,TRBV6-2/TRBV6-3,many,TRBD2,TGTGCCAGCAGCGTGACTAGCGGGGGGGCCGATACGCAGTATTTT,CASSVTSGGADTQYF
TRBJ1-4,TRBV30,.,.,TGTGCCTGTAGAGCGCCATCCGCCAATGAAAAACTGTTTTTT,CACRAPSANEKLFF
TRBJ2-7,TRBV11-2,many,TRBD1,TGTGCCAGCAGCCGCCTGACAGGGATGGGCGAGCAGTACTTC,CASSRLTGMGEQYF
TRBJ1-1,TRBV3-1,many,.,TGTGCCAGCAGCCCGGCAGGGTGGACTGAAGCTTTCTTT,CASSPAGWTEAFF
TRBJ2-3,TRBV5-1,many,.,TGCGCCAGCAGCTTGTATGGGGACAGCACAGATACGCAGTATTTT,CASSLYGDSTDTQYF
TRBJ2-7,TRBV6-5,many,.,TGTGCCAGCAGTTACTCGGCACCGAGACATTCCCACGAGCAGTACTTC,CASSYSAPRHSHEQYF
TRBJ2-3,TRBV10-3,many,TRBD2,TGTGCCATCAGTGAGTCGAGGACTAGCGGGGGGGCAGATACGCAGTATTTT,CAISESRTSGGADTQYF
TRBJ2-5,TRBV7-2,many,TRBD2,TGTGCCAGCAACGTGCGGGGGCAAGAGACCCAGTACTTC,CASNVRGQETQYF
TRBJ2-7,TRBV5-1,few,.,TGCGCCAGCAGCTTACGGGGCTCCGGGCAGTACTTC,CASSLRGSGQYF
TRBJ2-3,TRBV21-1,many,.,TGTGCCAGCAGCAAAGAGCGGCTAGCGGGAATCACAGATACGCAGTATTTT,CASSKERLAGITDTQYF
TRBJ1-5,TRBV2,.,TRBD1,TGTGCCAGCAGTGAAAACAGGGGCTTTGGTCAGCCCCAGCATTTT,CASSENRGFGQPQHF
TRBJ1-1,TRBV5-1,many,.,TGCGCCAGCAGCTTGCGGGGCGGGCTAGGAACTGAAGCTTTCTTT,CASSLRGGLGTEAFF
TRBJ1-2,TRBV12-3/TRBV12-4,many,.,TGTGCCAGCAGTCCCCGGGACCAGGCGCTCTATGGCTACACCTTC,CASSPRDQALYGYTF
TRBJ1-2,TRBV7-2,many,TRBD1,TGTGCCAGCAGCCCTCGGACAGGATCTAGCAATGGCTACACCTTC,CASSPRTGSSNGYTF
TRBJ2-1,TRBV5-1,many,.,TGCGCCAGCAGCTTGGATGGGACGGGCTACAATGAGCAGTTCTTC,CASSLDGTGYNEQFF
TRBJ1-1,TRBV10-3,many,TRBD1,TGTGCCACGACAGGGGGGGGCACTGAAGCTTTCTTT,CATTGGGTEAFF
TRBJ1-1,TRBV7-2,.,TRBD1,TGTGCCAGCAGCCCTGGACAGGGGTACCCTGAAGCTTTCTTT,CASSPGQGYPEAFF
TRBJ1-1,TRBV20-1,many,TRBD1,TGCAGTGCTAGGGACAGGGAGCCTGAAGCTTTCTTT,CSARDREPEAFF
TRBJ2-3,TRBV24-1,many,.,TGTGCCACCAGTGAAAGGGTCGGAGCAGATACGCAGTATTTT,CATSERVGADTQYF
TRBJ2-7,TRBV5-6,many,TRBD2,TGTGCCAGCAGCCCCGGGACTAGCGTCTACGAGCAGTACTTC,CASSPGTSVYEQYF
TRBJ2-7,TRBV29-1,many,TRBD2,TGCAGCGTTGAAGGGGGGGCTAGCGGGGGTACCTACGAGCAGTACTTC,CSVEGGASGGTYEQYF
TRBJ2-1,TRBV20-1,many,.,TGCAGTGCTAGTGACCTAATGAGGGCCTACAATGAGCAGTTCTTC,CSASDLMRAYNEQFF
TRBJ2-7,TRBV9,many,.,TGTGCCAGCAGCGGGGGCCCCGACTACGAGCAGTACTTC,CASSGGPDYEQYF
TRBJ2-3,TRBV2,.,.,TGTGCCAGCAGTCTTTGGAGAACAGATACGCAGTATTTT,CASSLWRTDTQYF
TRBJ2-1,TRBV7-8,many,.,TGTGCCAGCAGCTTAAAGGTTGCCAGCGGATTTTACAATGAGCAGTTCTTC,CASSLKVASGFYNEQFF
TRBJ1-5,TRBV20-1,many,.,TGCAGTGCTGCCCCTCTTAGCAATCAGCCCCAGCATTTT,CSAAPLSNQPQHF
TRBJ2-1,TRBV4-3,many,.,TGCGCCAGCAGCCAAGAGGTGCTAGCACCAAACAATGAGCAGTTCTTC,CASSQEVLAPNNEQFF
TRBJ1-1,TRBV29-1,many,TRBD1,TGCAGCAGCGGGACAGGGGGCCCCCCGGCCCCTTTCTTT,CSSGTGGPPAPFF
TRBJ1-5,TRBV3-1,many,.,TGTGCCAGCAGCCAAGAGTTCAGCAATCAGCCCCAGCATTTT,CASSQEFSNQPQHF
TRBJ2-3,TRBV7-2,many,.,TGTGCCAGCGGCCCAAAGGATACGCAGTATTTT,CASGPKDTQYF
TRBJ2-3,TRBV10-2,few,TRBD2,TGCGCCAGCAGTGCATTAGCGGGGGGGCGTGGAGATACGCAGTATTTT,CASSALAGGRGDTQYF
TRBJ2-7,TRBV20-1,many,TRBD2,TGCAGTGCTGACACCGTAGGACCCCTGACTAGCGGGAGGGTAGGGCCCTACGAGCAGTACTTC,CSADTVGPLTSGRVGPYEQYF
TRBJ1-6,TRBV12-3/TRBV12-4,many,TRBD1,TGTGCCAGCAGCTCCGGGACAGGCTCTTCACCCCTCCACTTT,CASSSGTGSSPLHF
TRBJ2-7,TRBV9,many,.,TGTGCCAGCAGCATAGGGGACCCCACGGGGGAGCAGTACTTC,CASSIGDPTGEQYF
TRBJ1-5,TRBV6-1,few,.,TGTGCCAGCAGTGGGGGGCTTGGGGTTATAGGGCAGCCCCAGCATTTT,CASSGGLGVIGQPQHF
TRBJ2-1,TRBV7-9,many,.,TGTGCCAGCAGCTTTGCCGGGGCGCACGGTGAGCAGTTCTTC,CASSFAGAHGEQFF
TRBJ1-2,TRBV7-2,many,.,TGTGCCAGCAGCTTACCGCGAAGGGTTTATGGCTACACCTTC,CASSLPRRVYGYTF
TRBJ1-4,TRBV5-1,many,.,TGCGCCAGCAGTTCCGACAGATATAATGAAAAACTGTTTTTT,CASSSDRYNEKLFF
TRBJ1-1,TRBV24-1,many,.,TGTGCCACCAGTGTAGGCGACACTGAAGCTTTCTTT,CATSVGDTEAFF
TRBJ2-1,TRBV4-1,many,.,TGCGCCAGCAGCCAAGTCGTTTCGGGACTGACGCTCTCTGAGCAGTTCTTC,CASSQVVSGLTLSEQFF
TRBJ2-7,TRBV12-3/TRBV12-4,many,TRBD2,TGTGCCAGCAGTTTAGGAGCTAGCGGGAGTTTCGAGCAGTACTTC,CASSLGASGSFEQYF
TRBJ1-5,TRBV12-3/TRBV12-4,many,.,TGTGCCAGCAAAAGGGGCAGGGAAAGCAATCAGCCCCAGCATTTT,CASKRGRESNQPQHF
TRBJ1-5,TRBV6-1,many,.,TGTGAGATGGGGGAGGGTCAGCCCCAGCATTTT,CEMGEGQPQHF
TRBJ2-7,TRBV27,many,.,TGTGCCAGCAGCCGGAGTAGAGAGCAGTACTTC,CASSRSREQYF
TRBJ2-1,TRBV5-1,many,TRBD1,TGCGCCAGCGACAGGGGGGCCTCCTACAATGAGCAGTTCTTC,CASDRGASYNEQFF
TRBJ2-5,TRBV12-3/TRBV12-4,.,.,TGTGCCAGCAGTCCCGGATTAGCGGTAGCCTGGGAGACCCAGTACTTC,CASSPGLAVAWETQYF
TRBJ1-1,TRBV6-2/TRBV6-3,.,TRBD1,TGTGCCAGCAGTTTCCGACAGGGCCAATTGAACACTGAAGCTTTCTTT,CASSFRQGQLNTEAFF
TRBJ1-5,TRBV20-1,few,.,TGCAGTGCCAACGAGATCGATAGCAATCAGCCCCAGCATTTT,CSANEIDSNQPQHF
TRBJ1-1,TRBV5-1,many,.,TGCGCCAGCAGCCCGGAATGGAACACTGAAGCTTTCTTT,CASSPEWNTEAFF
TRBJ1-1,TRBV6-2/TRBV6-3,many,.,TGTGCCAGCAAAGCCAGGGGCGAGACTGAAGCTTTCTTT,CASKARGETEAFF
TRBJ1-1,TRBV12-3/TRBV12-4,many,TRBD1,TGTGCCAGCAGGCCTACCGGGACAGGCAGCACTGAAGCTTTCTTT,CASRPTGTGSTEAFF
TRBJ2-7,TRBV5-1,many,TRBD1,TGCGCCAGCAGCTTGTTTACAGGGGAGAACGAGCAGTACTTC,CASSLFTGENEQYF